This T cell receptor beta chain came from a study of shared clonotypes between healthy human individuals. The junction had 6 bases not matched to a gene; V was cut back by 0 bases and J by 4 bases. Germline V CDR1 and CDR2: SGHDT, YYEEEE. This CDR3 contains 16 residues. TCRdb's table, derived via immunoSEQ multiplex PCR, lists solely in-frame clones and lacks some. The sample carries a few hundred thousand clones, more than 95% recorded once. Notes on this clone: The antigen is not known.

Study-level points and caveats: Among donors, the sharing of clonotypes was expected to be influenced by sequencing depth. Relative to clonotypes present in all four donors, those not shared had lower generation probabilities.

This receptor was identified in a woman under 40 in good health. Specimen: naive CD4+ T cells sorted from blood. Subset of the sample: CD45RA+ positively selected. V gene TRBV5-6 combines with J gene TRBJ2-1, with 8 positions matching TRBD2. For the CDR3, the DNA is TGTGCCAGCAGCTTGGAGACGGGAGGGCCTTACAATGAGCAGTTCTTC. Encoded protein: CASSLETGGPYNEQFF.